Presented here are 12 T cell receptor beta chains from one specimen sequenced in a study of response to subunit inactivated influenza vaccine. Each CDR3 protein is one row after TCRdb ran MiXCR on the RT-PCR reads. The repertoire has about 570,000 distinct CDR3 sequences, approximately 11% of them found once; the top ten carry roughly 9.6%. These records were also assigned to another study, of T cells expressing NK-cell markers. That report notes: For TCR beta, cDNA was produced by 5'RACE template switching with UMIs.

Sequencing used PBMCs from blood, obtained on the day of vaccination. Receptor source: a man in his forties or fifties who received an inactivated influenza vaccine.

The J gene is TRBJ1-2, the V gene TRBV4-1; 10 nucleotides match TRBD1. The junction had 14 bases not matched to a gene; V was cut back by 6 bases and J by 4 bases. CDR1 MGHRA and CDR2 YSYEKL come from the germline V gene. The CDR3 has 17 amino acids. The CDR3 sequence: CASSRAAGTGESYGYTF. CDR3 coding DNA: TGCGCCAGCAGTCGCGCAGCCGGGACAGGGGAGTCCTATGGCTACACCTTC.

The V call is TRBV6-1, the J call TRBJ2-2, with a weak D call TRBD1 (6 bases). Trimming took 5 bases from V and 5 from J, leaving 12 bases between them. Germline V gene data show CDR1 as MNHNS and CDR2 as SASEGT. The CDR3 sequence is 14 residues long. CDR3 residues: CASSRDILTGELFF. The CDR3 region has the DNA TGTGCCAGCAGTCGGGACATTTTGACCGGGGAGCTGTTTTTT.

The chain recombines TRBV7-9 with TRBJ2-7; D is unclear. The CDR3 has 12 residues. V was shortened by 6 bases and J by 5 bases, with 11 bases between the two germline ends. Germline V CDR1 and CDR2: SEHNR, FQNEAQ (reference sequence). In DNA, the CDR3 is TGTGCCAGCAGGAGACGAGGCGACGAGCAGTACTTC. Its protein is CASRRRGDEQYF.

This clonotype has more than one count but fewer than ten. Here the CDR3 reads CSARQRDSNEKLFF. The CDR3 nucleotides are TGCAGTGCTAGACAGAGGGACAGTAATGAAAAACTGTTTTTT. This chain joins TRBV20-1 and TRBJ1-4; 7 nucleotides agree with TRBD1. The V gene's germline CDR1 is DFQATT and CDR2 SNEGSKA (reference sequence). The CDR3 is 14 amino acids. J gave up 4 bases and V 2 bases, and 4 bases lay outside the gene matches.

The chain uses TRBV5-6 and TRBJ2-5; D possibly corresponds to TRBD2 (5 bases). The CDR3 totals 14 residues. The V gene lost 7 bases and the J gene lost 2 bases, with 15 bases spanning the gap. From germline, CDR1 is SGHDT and CDR2 YYEEEE. CDR3 region: CASGGKRKQETQYF. In DNA, the CDR3 is TGTGCCAGCGGAGGTAAACGGAAACAAGAGACCCAGTACTTC.

The chain combines TRBV11-1 with TRBJ2-7; D is uncertain. CDR1 SGHAT and CDR2 FQDESV come from the germline V gene (reference sequence). The CDR3 is made up of 13 amino acids. The V gene lost 5 bases and the J gene lost 2 bases, with 10 bases spanning the gap. The CDR3 DNA reads TGTGCCAGCAGCGTAGGGAAAACCTACGAGCAGTACTTC. Residues: CASSVGKTYEQYF.

This clonotype came up many times. The rearrangement joins TRBV20-1 to TRBJ2-7; 10 bases agree with TRBD1. Germline assignment: CDR1 DFQATT and CDR2 SNEGSKA (reference sequence). Germline trimming cut 3 bases from V and 4 bases from J; bases unmatched to any gene: 9. This CDR3 region has 15 residues. CDR3 loop: CSASSGQGGTYEQYF. The CDR3 nucleotides are TGCAGTGCTAGCTCCGGACAGGGGGGTACTTACGAGCAGTACTTC.

This clonotype was observed a handful of times. The V gene is TRBV20-1, the J gene TRBJ2-1; D is perhaps TRBD2 (6 bases). CDR1 is DFQATT and CDR2 is SNEGSKA in the germline V gene (reference sequence). This CDR3 has 13 residues. The V end was cut by 4 bases, the J end by 6 bases, with 13 bases between. The CDR3 region is CSATGGWGNEQFF. As DNA, the CDR3 is TGCAGTGCTACCGGAGGGTGGGGCAATGAGCAGTTCTTC.

This clonotype was counted many times. V gene TRBV7-3 combines with J gene TRBJ2-1; 8 bases align to TRBD1. V was clipped by 2 bases and J by 3 bases; unmatched bases: 3. There are 15 residues in the CDR3. Germline V gene lookup returns CDR1 SGHTA and CDR2 FQGTGA. The CDR3 loop is CASSLWGTGYNEQFF. Written as DNA, the CDR3 is TGTGCCAGCAGCTTATGGGGGACAGGCTACAATGAGCAGTTCTTC.

A few counts support this clonotype. The chain uses TRBV6-2 or TRBV6-3 and TRBJ1-4, with D perhaps matching TRBD1 (6 bases). Trimming shortened V by 6 bases and J by 2 bases, and 7 bases separated the two germline ends. Germline assignment: CDR1 MNHEY and CDR2 SVGEGT. CDR3 length: 13 amino acids. CDR3 region: CASRQGTNEKLFF. Written as DNA, the CDR3 is TGTGCCAGCAGACAGGGCACTAATGAAAAACTGTTTTTT.

This clonotype was seen a few times. The gene calls are TRBV3-1 and TRBJ2-2; 10 bases agree with TRBD1. Per the germline V gene, CDR1 is LGHDT and CDR2 is YNNKEL (reference sequence). J was trimmed by 0 bases and V by 6 bases; bases with no gene match: 4. CDR3 size: 16 residues. CDR3 sequence reads: CASRETGGTNTGELFF. CDR3 in DNA: TGTGCCAGCAGGGAGACAGGGGGCACGAACACCGGGGAGCTGTTTTTT.

The chain has TRBV29-1 and TRBJ1-1; TRBD1 is a possible D gene (6 bases). The ends were cut back, 5 bases at V and 4 bases at J, with 11 bases in the middle. The CDR3 has 12 amino acids. The V gene's germline CDR1 is SQVTM and CDR2 ANQGSEA. CDR3 coding DNA: TGCAGCGTTCCTCGAGGGGGCACTGAAGCTTTCTTT. Amino acid sequence: CSVPRGGTEAFF.